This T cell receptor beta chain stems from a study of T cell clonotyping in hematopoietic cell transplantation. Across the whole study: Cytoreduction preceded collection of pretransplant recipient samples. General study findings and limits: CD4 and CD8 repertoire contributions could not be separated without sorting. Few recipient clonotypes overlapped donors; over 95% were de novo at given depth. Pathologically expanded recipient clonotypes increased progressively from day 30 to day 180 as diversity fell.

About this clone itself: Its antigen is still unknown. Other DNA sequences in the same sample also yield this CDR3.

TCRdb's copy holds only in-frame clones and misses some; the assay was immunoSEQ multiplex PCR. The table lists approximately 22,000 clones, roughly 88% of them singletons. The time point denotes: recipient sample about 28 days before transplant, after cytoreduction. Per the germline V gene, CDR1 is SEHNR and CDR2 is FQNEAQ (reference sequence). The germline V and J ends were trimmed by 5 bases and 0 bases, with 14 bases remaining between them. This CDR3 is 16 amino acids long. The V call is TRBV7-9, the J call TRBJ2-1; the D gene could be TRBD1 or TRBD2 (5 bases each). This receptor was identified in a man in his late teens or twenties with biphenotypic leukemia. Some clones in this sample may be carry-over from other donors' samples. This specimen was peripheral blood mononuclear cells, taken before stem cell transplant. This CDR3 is CASSPRGGSSYNEQFF. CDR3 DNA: TGTGCCAGCAGCCCCCGGGGCGGCAGCTCCTACAATGAGCAGTTCTTC. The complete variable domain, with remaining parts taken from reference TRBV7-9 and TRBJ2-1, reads DTGVSQNPRHKITKRGQNVTFRCDPISEHNRLYWYRQTLGQGPEFLTYFQNEAQLEKSRLLSDRFSAERPKGSFSTLEIQRTEQGDSAMYLCASSPRGGSSYNEQFFGPGTRLTVL.